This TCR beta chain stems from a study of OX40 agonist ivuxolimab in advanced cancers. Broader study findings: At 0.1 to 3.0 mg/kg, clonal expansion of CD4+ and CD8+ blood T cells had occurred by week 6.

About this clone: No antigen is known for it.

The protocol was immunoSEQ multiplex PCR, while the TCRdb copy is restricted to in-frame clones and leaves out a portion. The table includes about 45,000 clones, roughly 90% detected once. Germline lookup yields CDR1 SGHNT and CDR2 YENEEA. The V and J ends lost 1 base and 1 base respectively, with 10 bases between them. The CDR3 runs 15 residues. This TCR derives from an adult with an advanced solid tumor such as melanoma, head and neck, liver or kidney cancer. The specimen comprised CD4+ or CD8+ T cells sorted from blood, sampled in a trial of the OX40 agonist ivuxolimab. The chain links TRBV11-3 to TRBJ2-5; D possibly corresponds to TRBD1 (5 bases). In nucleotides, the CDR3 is TGTGCCAGCAGCTTAGGAGCCAGGGCCCAAGAGACCCAGTACTTC. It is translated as CASSLGARAQETQYF.